This TCR beta chain was sequenced in a study of blood T cell repertoires in COVID-19. The age range of participants was 18 to 89 years, with residence in under 25 US areas. Which cohort a participant joined came from the clinical history participants gave. Germline loops: CDR1 LNHDA, CDR2 SQIVND (reference sequence). The J segment lost 7 bases and the V segment lost 5 bases, leaving 5 bases of the junction unmatched. This CDR3 has 14 residues. The repertoire was sequenced with immunoSEQ multiplex PCR; TCRdb's copy has only in-frame clones and lacks some. Among about 330,000 clones listed, 80% to 90% were seen once.

Sequencing was performed on PBMCs or T cells enriched from blood (not recorded which). The chain combines TRBV19 with TRBJ2-1; 10 bases are a match to TRBD1. The TCR originated in a man younger than 40 who had recovered from COVID-19. The CDR3 here is CASSPRDRGNEQFF. DNA for the CDR3: TGTGCCAGTAGTCCTCGGGACAGGGGAAATGAGCAGTTCTTC.